The next 31 T cell receptor beta chains were all read from a single sample in a study of brain T cells in children with intractable seizures. Libraries were prepared by immunoSEQ multiplex PCR; TCRdb keeps only in-frame clonotypes and omits some of them. The sample comprises approximately 41,000 clones, 75% to 95% of which are singletons, and just under 6.5% rests with the top ten. Source: peripheral blood, taken at surgery. The receptors stem from a girl aged 2 to 10 with tuberous sclerosis and intractable seizures.

The chain has TRBV4-1 and TRBJ2-6; 9 bases align to TRBD1. The V gene's germline CDR1 is MGHRA and CDR2 YSYEKL. The CDR3 totals 17 residues. After removal of 4 bases from V and 1 base from J, the junction contained 5 bases not matched to a gene. The CDR3 loop reads CASSLTGTGSGANVLTF. The CDR3 DNA reads TGCGCCAGCAGCCTTACCGGGACAGGGTCTGGGGCCAACGTCCTGACTTTC.

The chain employs TRBV5-4 and TRBJ2-7, with D perhaps matching TRBD1 (6 bases). V was trimmed by 4 bases and J by 2 bases, leaving 10 bases between them. The CDR3 runs 13 residues. Germline V gives CDR1 SGHNT, CDR2 YYREEE (reference sequence). CDR3 amino acids: CASSTGQPYEQYF. The CDR3 DNA follows: TGTGCCAGCAGCACCGGACAGCCCTACGAGCAGTACTTC.

In this sample, this clone turned up a few times. The chain has TRBV6-4 and TRBJ2-1; possibly TRBD1 for D (5 bases). Germline lookup yields CDR1 MRHNA and CDR2 SNTAGT. V was trimmed by 5 bases and J by 1 base, leaving 6 bases between them. The CDR3 runs 13 residues. This CDR3 is CASSQGSYNEQFF. The DNA of the CDR3 is TGTGCCAGCAGTCAGGGTTCCTACAATGAGCAGTTCTTC.

The rearrangement uses TRBV30 and TRBJ2-7; D might be TRBD1 or TRBD2, each matching 5 bases. Trimming took 2 bases from V and 2 from J, leaving 16 bases between them. Germline loops: CDR1 GTSNPN, CDR2 SVGIG (reference sequence). CDR3 length: 15 amino acids. This CDR3 is CAWSSGDGGAYEQYF. CDR3 nucleotides: TGTGCCTGGAGTTCTGGGGATGGGGGTGCCTACGAGCAGTACTTC. The entire variable domain, with the rest obtained from reference TRBV30 and TRBJ2-7, is as follows: SQTIHQWPATLVQPVGSPLSLECTVEGTSNPNLYWYRQAAGRGLQLLFYSVGIGQISSEVPQNLSASRPQDRQFILSSKKLLLSDSGFYLCAWSSGDGGAYEQYFGPGTRLTVT.

The rearrangement uses TRBV2 and TRBJ1-2; no clear D. Trimming shortened V by 7 bases and J by 2 bases, and 17 bases separated the two germline ends. The V gene's germline CDR1 is SNHLY and CDR2 FYNNEI. The CDR3 is 15 residues long. The CDR3 region is CASKPRGRLNYGYTF. The CDR3 DNA follows: TGTGCCAGCAAACCTCGAGGACGGCTAAACTATGGCTACACCTTC. Using reference TRBV2 and TRBJ1-2 for the parts outside the CDR3, the full variable domain is EPEVTQTPSHQVTQMGQEVILRCVPISNHLYFYWYRQILGQKVEFLVSFYNNEISEKSEIFDDQFSVERPDGSNFTLKIRSTKLEDSAMYFCASKPRGRLNYGYTFGSGTRLTVV.

This clone was seen only once. The V gene is TRBV23-1, the J gene TRBJ2-7, with D tentatively TRBD1 (6 bases). TRBV23-1 is an ORF; its function is uncertain. Trimming took off 2 bases at V and 2 bases at J, with 10 bases between the two ends. CDR3 length equals 14 residues. The CDR3 region is CASSQLQGAYEQYV. In DNA form, the CDR3 reads TGCGCCAGCAGTCAACTACAGGGTGCCTACGAGCAGTACGTC.

This clone was found once. This chain connects TRBV24-1 to TRBJ2-6; 10 bases align to TRBD1. Germline CDR1 and CDR2: KGHDR and SFDVKD. V trimming: 4 bases; J trimming: 4 bases; junction bases outside the gene matches: 0. This CDR3 contains 15 residues. For the CDR3, the DNA is TGTGCCACCAGTGAGGGACAGGGGGGGGCCAACGTCCTGACTTTC. Its translation: CATSEGQGGANVLTF.

This clone came up once. The gene calls are TRBV19 and TRBJ1-1; D may be TRBD1 (5 bases). CDR1 and CDR2 (germline): LNHDA, SQIVND (reference sequence). The CDR3 has 15 residues. Between the trimmed V and J ends, which lost 2 bases and 4 bases, there was a span of 14 bases. The CDR3 protein is CASSIISSRATEAFF. The CDR3 region has the DNA TGTGCCAGTAGTATAATATCCTCCAGGGCCACTGAAGCTTTCTTT.

The chain has TRBV27 and TRBJ1-1; D might be TRBD1 (6 bases). CDR3 length: 16 residues. V lost 5 bases to trimming and J lost 4 bases, with 20 bases between them. Germline V CDR1 and CDR2: MNHEY, SMNVEV (reference sequence). As DNA, the CDR3 is TGTGCCAGCAGTCCTTCTTGGTTAAGGGGGAGCACTGAAGCTTTCTTT. This gives the protein CASSPSWLRGSTEAFF.

The rearrangement uses TRBV5-5 and TRBJ2-7; a weak D match, TRBD2 (7 bases). Germline CDR1 and CDR2: SGHKS and YYEKEE (reference sequence). Trimming shortened V by 7 bases and J by 5 bases, and 19 bases separated the two germline ends. CDR3 length: 14 amino acids. CDR3 bases: TGTGCCAGCTTGAGGGGGGGCCGTGGCAACGAGCAGTACGTC. This gives the protein CASLRGGRGNEQYV.

The rearrangement links TRBV10-1 to TRBJ1-4; TRBD1 matches 10 bases. The length of the CDR3 is 15 residues. The V gene's germline CDR1 is WNHNN and CDR2 SYGVQD (reference sequence). The trim removed 2 bases at V and 4 bases at J, leaving 1 base unmatched. The CDR3 spells CASSEGTGVNEKLFF. The CDR3 region has the DNA TGCGCCAGCAGTGAGGGGACAGGGGTTAATGAAAAACTGTTTTTT.

V and J are TRBV3-1 (or the pseudogene TRBV3-2) and TRBJ1-1; TRBD1 agrees at 8 bases. The germline gives CDR1 LGHDT, CDR2 YNNKEL (reference sequence). The CDR3 contains 16 residues. J gave up 1 base and V 5 bases, and 9 bases lay outside the gene matches. CDR3 nucleotide sequence: TGTGCCAGCAGCTCTTATCCTGGACAGGGGAACACTGAAGCTTTCTTT. Translated, it gives CASSSYPGQGNTEAFF.

The V gene is TRBV15, the J gene TRBJ1-4, with D unclear. The ends were cut back, 0 bases at V and 7 bases at J, with 6 bases in the middle. The germline V gene encodes CDR1 LNHNV and CDR2 YYDKDF (reference sequence). This CDR3 is built from 13 residues. DNA of the CDR3: TGTGCCACCAGCAGAGATTCATTTGAAAAACTGTTTTTT. Translation: CATSRDSFEKLFF. Full variable domain (missing parts from reference TRBV15 and TRBJ1-4): DAMVIQNPRYQVTQFGKPVTLSCSQTLNHNVMYWYQQKSSQAPKLLFHYYDKDFNNEADTPDNFQSRRPNTSFCFLDIRSPGLGDTAMYLCATSRDSFEKLFFGSGTQLSVL.

This rearrangement joins TRBV5-1 to TRBJ1-1, with D possibly matching TRBD1 (6 bases). There are 15 residues in the CDR3. Germline CDR1 is SGHRS and CDR2 is YFSETQ. Trimming took off 2 bases at V and 5 bases at J, with 16 bases between the two ends. This CDR3 is CASSFASGVRTEAFF. The CDR3 region has the DNA TGCGCCAGCAGCTTTGCTTCAGGGGTACGTACTGAAGCTTTCTTT.

The chain is built from TRBV25-1 and TRBJ1-1, with a weak D call TRBD1 (5 bases). The CDR3 contains 12 residues. With 7 bases removed from V and 4 bases from J, the gap between germline ends came to 10 bases. CDR1 MGHDK and CDR2 SYGVNS come from the germline V gene. The CDR3 region is CASTEGSTEAFF. The CDR3 DNA sequence: TGTGCCAGCACTGAGGGGTCCACTGAAGCTTTCTTT.

The chain links TRBV4-1 to TRBJ2-1; D gene uncertain. CDR1 is MGHRA, CDR2 YSYEKL, per germline. V shed 0 bases and J shed 8 bases, with 8 bases lying between them. The length of the CDR3 is 13 residues. The chain's CDR3 is CASSQERHDEQFF. CDR3 coding DNA: TGCGCCAGCAGCCAAGAGCGACACGATGAGCAGTTCTTC.

This clone was seen a single time. The genes are TRBV4-1 and TRBJ2-7; TRBD1 agrees at 9 bases. Per the germline V gene, CDR1 is MGHRA and CDR2 is YSYEKL. The V segment lost 1 base and the J segment 3 bases; nucleotides outside the gene matches: 13. The CDR3 consists of 18 residues. CDR3 coding DNA: TGCGCCAGCAGCCAAGTAATCCCCCGGTCGGACAGGGGCTACGAGCAGTACTTC. Its protein is CASSQVIPRSDRGYEQYF.

The chain couples TRBV6-5 to TRBJ1-4; D ambiguous. This CDR3 contains 14 residues. V was pared by 0 bases and J by 10 bases, with 12 bases between. CDR1 MNHEY and CDR2 SVGAGI come from the germline V gene. CDR3 sequence: CASSYSEGSRKLFF. The CDR3 DNA reads TGTGCCAGCAGTTACTCGGAAGGATCGCGAAAACTGTTTTTT.

V usage is TRBV5-1 and J usage is TRBJ2-5; tentative D call: TRBD2 (6 bases). The V gene's germline CDR1 is SGHRS and CDR2 YFSETQ. Trimming took 4 bases from V and 3 from J, leaving 13 bases between them. This CDR3 spans 14 amino acids. The CDR3: CASSPRDFKETQYF. Written as DNA, the CDR3 is TGCGCCAGCAGCCCCCGGGACTTCAAAGAGACCCAGTACTTC.

V gene TRBV30 combines with J gene TRBJ1-5; D is uncertain. Germline values: CDR1 GTSNPN, CDR2 SVGIG (reference sequence). Trimming removed 1 base at V and 4 bases at J, with 11 bases between. The CDR3 covers 14 residues. Here the CDR3 DNA reads TGTGCCTGGAGTGACTCAGCCTCTAATCAGCCCCAGCATTTT. Protein sequence: CAWSDSASNQPQHF.

The rearrangement links TRBV27 to TRBJ1-2, with D possibly TRBD1 on 5 matching bases. This CDR3 is 13 amino acids long. The germline V and J ends were trimmed by 6 bases and 3 bases, with 11 bases remaining between them. Germline-derived CDR1 and CDR2 are MNHEY and SMNVEV (reference sequence). CDR3 DNA sequence: TGTGCCAGCAGGCGGCCGGGGCACTATGGCTACACCTTC. As protein: CASRRPGHYGYTF.

The chain links TRBV25-1 to TRBJ2-5; D not resolved. The V gene lost 3 bases and the J gene lost 9 bases, with 23 bases spanning the gap. Germline values: CDR1 MGHDK, CDR2 SYGVNS. The CDR3 is 16 residues long. The CDR3 DNA follows: TGTGCCAGCAGTGACGCGTCCGCCCGCCGAAGAGTGGCCCAGTACTTC. It encodes CASSDASARRRVAQYF. Using reference TRBV25-1 and TRBJ2-5 for the parts outside the CDR3, the full variable domain is EADIYQTPRYLVIGTGKKITLECSQTMGHDKMYWYQQDPGMELHLIHYSYGVNSTEKGDLSSESTVSRIRTEHFPLTLESARPSHTSQYLCASSDASARRRVAQYFGPGTRLLVL.

The table lists this clone with a few counts. The chain recombines TRBV5-4 with TRBJ1-5; D may be TRBD1 (6 bases). The CDR3 spans 14 residues. Deletions cut 2 bases from V and 7 bases from J, with 13 bases between. Germline V gene sequence: CDR1 SGHNT, CDR2 YYREEE (reference sequence). CDR3 nucleotides: TGTGCCAGCAGCTTCTACAGGGTTCGGCAGCCCCAGCATTTT. Its translation is CASSFYRVRQPQHF.

The gene calls are TRBV7-8 and TRBJ2-7; tentatively, D is TRBD1 (5 bases). CDR3 length: 16 residues. CDR1 and CDR2 from the germline V gene are SGHVS and FQNEAQ. Deletions cut 1 base from V and 3 bases from J, with 16 bases between. This CDR3 is CASSLGRQPGNYEQYF. As DNA, the CDR3 is TGTGCCAGCAGCTTAGGTCGACAGCCAGGTAACTACGAGCAGTACTTC. The whole variable domain, remainder taken from reference TRBV7-8 and TRBJ2-7, is GAGVSQSPRYKVAKRGQDVALRCDPISGHVSLFWYQQALGQGPEFLTYFQNEAQLDKSGLPSDRFFAERPEGSVSTLKIQRTQQEDSAVYLCASSLGRQPGNYEQYFGPGTRLTVT.

V is TRBV19 and J is TRBJ2-7; 9 bases agree with TRBD1. The CDR3 has 12 residues. Germline V gene sequence: CDR1 LNHDA, CDR2 SQIVND (reference sequence). CDR3 protein: CEQGATVGEQYV. CDR3 DNA: TGTGAACAGGGGGCGACGGTAGGCGAGCAGTACGTC.

V is TRBV27 and J is TRBJ1-6, with 8 bases fitting TRBD1. This CDR3 spans 15 amino acids. J lost 0 bases, V lost 8 bases, and 3 bases had no gene match. Germline V CDR1 and CDR2: MNHEY, SMNVEV (reference sequence). CDR3 residues: CASRQGSSYNSPLHF. The CDR3 coding sequence is TGTGCCAGCCGACAGGGGAGCTCCTATAATTCACCCCTCCACTTT.

This chain uses TRBV28 with TRBJ1-3; D not resolved. This CDR3 has 15 residues. From germline, CDR1 is MDHEN and CDR2 SYDVKM. Between the trimmed V and J ends, which lost 6 bases and 7 bases, there was a span of 19 bases. CDR3 in DNA: TGTGCCAGCAGCCCCCCGGCGGGGTTCGAGAACACCATATATTTT. Its protein is CASSPPAGFENTIYF.

V gene TRBV10-2 combines with J gene TRBJ2-3; D tentatively reads TRBD1 or TRBD2 (5 bases each). The CDR3 loop spans 15 amino acids. V was shortened by 5 bases and J by 1 base, with 13 bases between the two germline ends. Looked up from germline, CDR1 is WSHSY and CDR2 is SAAADI. CDR3: CASSPPGRGTDTQYF. DNA for the CDR3: TGCGCCAGCAGTCCCCCGGGACGAGGCACAGATACGCAGTATTTT.

The rearrangement joins TRBV19 to TRBJ1-5; D is unclear. The V end lost 8 bases, the J end lost 4 bases, and 18 bases lay between the germline ends. Germline V CDR1 and CDR2: LNHDA, SQIVND (reference sequence). The CDR3 contains 15 residues. In DNA form, the CDR3 reads TGTGCCAGTTCTGGACCCCCGGAGCGGAATCAGCCCCAGCATTTT. Its protein product is CASSGPPERNQPQHF.

This clone was counted a few times. The rearrangement links TRBV7-2 to TRBJ2-7; D is perhaps TRBD2 (7 bases). The germline V gene encodes CDR1 SGHTA and CDR2 FQGNSA. Trimming left V 2 bases short and J 3 bases short, with 11 bases between. The CDR3 runs to 14 residues. The CDR3 sequence: CASSLLGGLYEQYF. The CDR3 coding sequence is TGTGCCAGCAGCTTATTGGGGGGGCTCTACGAGCAGTACTTC.

This chain joins TRBV5-1 and TRBJ2-7; TRBD2 agrees at 8 bases. V was clipped by 5 bases and J by 0 bases; unmatched bases: 7. The CDR3 contains 15 residues. Germline V gene data show CDR1 as SGHRS and CDR2 as YFSETQ. This CDR3 is CASRATSGSSYEQYF. The CDR3 DNA sequence: TGCGCCAGCAGAGCTACTAGCGGAAGCTCCTACGAGCAGTACTTC.